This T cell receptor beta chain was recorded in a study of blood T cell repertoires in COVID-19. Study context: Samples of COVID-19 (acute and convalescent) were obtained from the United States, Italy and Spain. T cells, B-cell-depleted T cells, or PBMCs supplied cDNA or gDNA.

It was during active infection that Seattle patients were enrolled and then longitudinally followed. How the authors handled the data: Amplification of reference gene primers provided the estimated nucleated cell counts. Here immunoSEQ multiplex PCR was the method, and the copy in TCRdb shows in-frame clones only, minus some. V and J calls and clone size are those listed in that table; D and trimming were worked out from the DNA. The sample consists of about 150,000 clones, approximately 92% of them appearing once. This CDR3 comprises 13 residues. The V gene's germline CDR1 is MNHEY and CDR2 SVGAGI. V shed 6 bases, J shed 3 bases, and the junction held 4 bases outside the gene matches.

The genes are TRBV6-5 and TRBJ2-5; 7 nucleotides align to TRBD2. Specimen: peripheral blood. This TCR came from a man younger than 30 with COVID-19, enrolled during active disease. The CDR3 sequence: CASRGGGEETQYF. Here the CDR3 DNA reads TGTGCCAGCAGGGGTGGGGGGGAAGAGACCCAGTACTTC.